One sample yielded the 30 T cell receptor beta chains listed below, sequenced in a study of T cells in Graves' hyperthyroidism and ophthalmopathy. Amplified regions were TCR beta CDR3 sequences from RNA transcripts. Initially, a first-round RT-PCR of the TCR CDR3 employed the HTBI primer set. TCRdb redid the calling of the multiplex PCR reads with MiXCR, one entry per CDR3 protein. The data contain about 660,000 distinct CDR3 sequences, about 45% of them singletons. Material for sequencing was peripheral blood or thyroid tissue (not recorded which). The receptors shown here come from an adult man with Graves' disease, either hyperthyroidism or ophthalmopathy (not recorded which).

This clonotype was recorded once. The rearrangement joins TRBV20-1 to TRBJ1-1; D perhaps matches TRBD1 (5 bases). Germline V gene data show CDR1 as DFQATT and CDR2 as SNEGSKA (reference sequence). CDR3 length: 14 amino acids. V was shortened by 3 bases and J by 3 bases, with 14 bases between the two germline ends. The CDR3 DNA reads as TGCAGTGCTAGTCGGGGCGAAATTCACACTGAAGCTTTCTTT. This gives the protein CSASRGEIHTEAFF.

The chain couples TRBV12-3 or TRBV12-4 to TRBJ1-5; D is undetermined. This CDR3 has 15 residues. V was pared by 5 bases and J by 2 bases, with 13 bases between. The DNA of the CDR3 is TGTGCCAGCAGTCCAGATTTGTATGGCAATCAGCCCCAGCATTTT. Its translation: CASSPDLYGNQPQHF.

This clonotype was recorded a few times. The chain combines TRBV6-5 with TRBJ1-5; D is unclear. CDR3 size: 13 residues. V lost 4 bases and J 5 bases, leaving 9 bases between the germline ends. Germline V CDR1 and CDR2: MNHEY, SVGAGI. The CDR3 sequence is CASSWGMDQPQHF. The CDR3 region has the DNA TGTGCCAGCAGTTGGGGTATGGATCAGCCCCAGCATTTT.

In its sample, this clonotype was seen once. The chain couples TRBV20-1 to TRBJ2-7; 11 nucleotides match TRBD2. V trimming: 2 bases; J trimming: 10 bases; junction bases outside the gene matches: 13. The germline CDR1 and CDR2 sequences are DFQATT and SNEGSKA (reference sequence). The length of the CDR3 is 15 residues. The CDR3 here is CSARPGLLAGVPQYF. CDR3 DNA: TGCAGTGCTAGACCCGGGTTACTAGCGGGAGTCCCCCAGTACTTC.

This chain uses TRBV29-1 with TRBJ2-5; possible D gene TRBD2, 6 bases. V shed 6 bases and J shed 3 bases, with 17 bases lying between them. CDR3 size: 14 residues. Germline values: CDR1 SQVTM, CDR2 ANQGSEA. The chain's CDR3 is CSVAPGGSEETQYF. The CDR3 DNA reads TGCAGCGTCGCCCCTGGAGGGAGTGAAGAGACCCAGTACTTC.

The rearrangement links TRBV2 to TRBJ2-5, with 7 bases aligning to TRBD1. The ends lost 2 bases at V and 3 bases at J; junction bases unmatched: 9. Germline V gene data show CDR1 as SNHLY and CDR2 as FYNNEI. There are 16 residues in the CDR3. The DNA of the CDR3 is TGTGCCAGCAGTGAACCGGACAGGACCGAGAAAGAGACCCAGTACTTC. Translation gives CASSEPDRTEKETQYF.

The CDR3 DNA is TGTGCCAGCAGCATAGGGACTCGGGCGCATGGAAAACTGTTTTTT. It specifies CASSIGTRAHGKLFF. The genes are TRBV7-8 and TRBJ1-4; D is perhaps TRBD1 (5 bases). Trimming pared 5 bases from V and 10 bases from J, leaving 20 bases between. Germline CDR1 reads SGHVS; CDR2 reads FQNEAQ. CDR3 length: 15 residues. The full variable domain, its missing parts supplied by reference TRBV7-8 and TRBJ1-4, is GAGVSQSPRYKVAKRGQDVALRCDPISGHVSLFWYQQALGQGPEFLTYFQNEAQLDKSGLPSDRFFAERPEGSVSTLKIQRTQQEDSAVYLCASSIGTRAHGKLFFGSGTQLSVL.

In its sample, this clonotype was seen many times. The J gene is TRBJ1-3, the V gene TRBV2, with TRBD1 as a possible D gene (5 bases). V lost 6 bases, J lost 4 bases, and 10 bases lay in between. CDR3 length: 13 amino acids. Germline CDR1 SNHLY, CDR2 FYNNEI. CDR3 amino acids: CASSQGPGNTIYF. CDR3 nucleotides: TGTGCCAGCAGCCAGGGTCCCGGAAACACCATATATTTT.

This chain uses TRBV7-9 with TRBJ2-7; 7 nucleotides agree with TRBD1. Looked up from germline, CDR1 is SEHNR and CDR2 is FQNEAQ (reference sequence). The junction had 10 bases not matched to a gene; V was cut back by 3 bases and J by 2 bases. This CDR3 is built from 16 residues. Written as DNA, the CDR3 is TGTGCCAGCAGCTTGACGACAGGGCTACTAACCTACGAGCAGTACTTC. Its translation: CASSLTTGLLTYEQYF.

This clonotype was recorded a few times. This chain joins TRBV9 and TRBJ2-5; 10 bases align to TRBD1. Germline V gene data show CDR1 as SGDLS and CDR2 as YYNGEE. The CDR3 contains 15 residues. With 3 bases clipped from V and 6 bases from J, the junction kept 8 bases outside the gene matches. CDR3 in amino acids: CASSDHGQGGQTQYF. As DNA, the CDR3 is TGTGCCAGCAGCGACCACGGACAGGGGGGGCAGACCCAGTACTTC.

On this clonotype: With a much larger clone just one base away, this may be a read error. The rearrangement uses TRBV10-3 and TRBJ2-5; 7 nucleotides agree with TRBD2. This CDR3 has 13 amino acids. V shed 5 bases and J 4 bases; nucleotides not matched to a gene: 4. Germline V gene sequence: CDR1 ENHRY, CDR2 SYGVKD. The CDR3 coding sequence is TGTGCCATCAGTAGGACTAGAAGAGAGACCCAGTACTTC. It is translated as CAISRTRRETQYF.

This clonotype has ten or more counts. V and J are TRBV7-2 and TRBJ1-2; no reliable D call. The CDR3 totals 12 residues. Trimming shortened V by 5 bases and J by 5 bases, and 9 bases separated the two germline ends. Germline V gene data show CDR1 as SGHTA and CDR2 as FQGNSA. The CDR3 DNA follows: TGTGCCAGCAGCCCGGATGCTTATGGCTACACCTTC. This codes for CASSPDAYGYTF.

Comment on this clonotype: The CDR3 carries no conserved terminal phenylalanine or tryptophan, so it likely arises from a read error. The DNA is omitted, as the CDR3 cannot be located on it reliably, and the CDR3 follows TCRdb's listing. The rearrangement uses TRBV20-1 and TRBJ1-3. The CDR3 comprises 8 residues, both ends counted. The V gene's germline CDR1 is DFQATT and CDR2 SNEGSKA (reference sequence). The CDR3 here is CSARVIQA.

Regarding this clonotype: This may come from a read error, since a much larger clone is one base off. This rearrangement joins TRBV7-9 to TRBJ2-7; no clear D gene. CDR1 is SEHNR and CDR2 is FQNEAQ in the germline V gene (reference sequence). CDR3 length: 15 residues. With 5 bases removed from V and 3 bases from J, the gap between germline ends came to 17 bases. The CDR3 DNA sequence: TGTGCCAGCAGCGTGTCCTTGGGTGTCCGCTACGAGCAGTACTTC. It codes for CASSVSLGVRYEQYF.

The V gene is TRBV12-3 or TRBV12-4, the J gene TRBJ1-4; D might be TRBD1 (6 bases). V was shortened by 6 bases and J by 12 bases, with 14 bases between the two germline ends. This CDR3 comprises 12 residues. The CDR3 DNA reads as TGTGCCAGCAGGCGAAGGGCAGGGGAACTGTTTTTT. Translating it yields CASRRRAGELFF.

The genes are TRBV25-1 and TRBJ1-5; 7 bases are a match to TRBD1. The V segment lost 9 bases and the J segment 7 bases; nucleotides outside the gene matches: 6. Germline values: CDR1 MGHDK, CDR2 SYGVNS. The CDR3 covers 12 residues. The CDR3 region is CASEGGGQPQHF. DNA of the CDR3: TGTGCCAGTGAAGGGGGCGGGCAGCCCCAGCATTTT.

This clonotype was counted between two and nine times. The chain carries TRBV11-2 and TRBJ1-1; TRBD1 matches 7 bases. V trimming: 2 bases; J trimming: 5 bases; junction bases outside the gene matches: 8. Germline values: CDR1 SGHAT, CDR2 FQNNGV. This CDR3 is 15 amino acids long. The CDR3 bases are TGTGCCAGCAGCTTATGGGGTGGCAGGGGGACTGAAGCTTTCTTT. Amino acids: CASSLWGGRGTEAFF.

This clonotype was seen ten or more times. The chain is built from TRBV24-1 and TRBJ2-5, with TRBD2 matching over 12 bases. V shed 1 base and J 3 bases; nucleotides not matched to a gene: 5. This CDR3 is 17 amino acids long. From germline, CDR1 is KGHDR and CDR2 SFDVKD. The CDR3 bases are TGTGCCACCAGTGATTTCGGGGGACTAGCGGGCGAAGAGACCCAGTACTTC. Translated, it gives CATSDFGGLAGEETQYF.

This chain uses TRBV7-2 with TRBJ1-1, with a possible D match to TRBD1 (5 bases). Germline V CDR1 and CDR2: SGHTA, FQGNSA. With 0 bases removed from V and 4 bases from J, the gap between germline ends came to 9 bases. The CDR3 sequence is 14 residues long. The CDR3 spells CASSLADGTTEAFF. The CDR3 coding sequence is TGTGCCAGCAGCTTAGCTGACGGGACCACTGAAGCTTTCTTT.

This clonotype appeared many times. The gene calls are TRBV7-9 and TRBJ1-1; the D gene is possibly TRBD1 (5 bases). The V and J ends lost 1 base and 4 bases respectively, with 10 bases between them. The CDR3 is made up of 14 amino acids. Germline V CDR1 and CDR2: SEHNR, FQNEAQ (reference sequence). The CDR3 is CASSLGRASTEAFF. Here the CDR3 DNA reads TGTGCCAGCAGCTTAGGCAGGGCCAGCACTGAAGCTTTCTTT.

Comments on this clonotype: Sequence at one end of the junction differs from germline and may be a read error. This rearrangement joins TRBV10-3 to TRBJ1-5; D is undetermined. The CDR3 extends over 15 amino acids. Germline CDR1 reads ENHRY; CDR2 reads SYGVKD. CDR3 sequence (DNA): TGTGCCGTCAGTGAAGGTTTGCAGGCTGGTCAGCCCCAGCATTTT. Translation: CAVSEGLQAGQPQHF.

The CDR3 bases are TGTGCCAGCAGTGGGACGACCAGCTCCTACGAGCAGTACTTC. It is translated as CASSGTTSSYEQYF. The chain carries TRBV2 and TRBJ2-7; no reliable D call. Trimming removed 4 bases at V and 0 bases at J, with 10 bases between. The CDR3 extends over 14 amino acids. CDR1 is SNHLY, CDR2 FYNNEI, per germline. The full variable domain, with the rest looked up from reference TRBV2 and TRBJ2-7, is EPEVTQTPSHQVTQMGQEVILRCVPISNHLYFYWYRQILGQKVEFLVSFYNNEISEKSEIFDDQFSVERPDGSNFTLKIRSTKLEDSAMYFCASSGTTSSYEQYFGPGTRLTVT.

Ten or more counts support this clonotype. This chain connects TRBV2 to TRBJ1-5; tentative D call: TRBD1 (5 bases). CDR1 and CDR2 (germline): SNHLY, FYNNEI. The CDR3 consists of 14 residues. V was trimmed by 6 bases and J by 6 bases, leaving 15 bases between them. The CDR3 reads CASRELVRGQPQHF. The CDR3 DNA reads TGTGCCAGCAGAGAGCTTGTTAGGGGTCAGCCCCAGCATTTT.

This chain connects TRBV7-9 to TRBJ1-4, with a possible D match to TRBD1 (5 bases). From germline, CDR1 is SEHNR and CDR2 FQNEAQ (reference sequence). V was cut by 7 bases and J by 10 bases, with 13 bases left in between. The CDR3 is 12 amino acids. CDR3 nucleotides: TGTGCCAGCACCCAGGGTGGGGTAAAACTGTTTTTT. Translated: CASTQGGVKLFF.

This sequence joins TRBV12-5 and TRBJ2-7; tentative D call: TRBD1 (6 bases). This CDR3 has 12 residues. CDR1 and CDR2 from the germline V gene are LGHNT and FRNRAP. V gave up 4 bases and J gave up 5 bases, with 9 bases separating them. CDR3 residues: CASGSGVHEQYF. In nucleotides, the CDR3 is TGTGCTAGTGGTTCAGGGGTCCACGAGCAGTACTTC.

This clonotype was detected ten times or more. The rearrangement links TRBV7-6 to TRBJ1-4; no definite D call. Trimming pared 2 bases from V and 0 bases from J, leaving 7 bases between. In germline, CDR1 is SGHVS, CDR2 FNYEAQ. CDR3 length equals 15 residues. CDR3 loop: CASSLSGTTNEKLFF. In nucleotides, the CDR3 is TGTGCCAGCAGCTTAAGCGGAACAACTAATGAAAAACTGTTTTTT.

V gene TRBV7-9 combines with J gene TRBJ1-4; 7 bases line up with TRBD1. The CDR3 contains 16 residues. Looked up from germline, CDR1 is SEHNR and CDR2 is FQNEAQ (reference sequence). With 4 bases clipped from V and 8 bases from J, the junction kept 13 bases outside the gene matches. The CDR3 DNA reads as TGTGCCAGCAGCTGGGCCGGGACAGAGGGTTCAGAAAAACTGTTTTTT. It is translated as CASSWAGTEGSEKLFF. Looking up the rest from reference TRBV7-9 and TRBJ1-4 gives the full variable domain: DTGVSQNPRHKITKRGQNVTFRCDPISEHNRLYWYRQTLGQGPEFLTYFQNEAQLEKSRLLSDRFSAERPKGSFSTLEIQRTEQGDSAMYLCASSWAGTEGSEKLFFGSGTQLSVL.

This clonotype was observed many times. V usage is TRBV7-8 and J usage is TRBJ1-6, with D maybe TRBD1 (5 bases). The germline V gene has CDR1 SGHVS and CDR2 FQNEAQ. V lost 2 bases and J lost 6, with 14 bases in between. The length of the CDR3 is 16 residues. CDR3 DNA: TGTGCCAGCAGCTTATTGGGACGGACGATTAATTCACCCCTCCACTTT. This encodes CASSLLGRTINSPLHF.

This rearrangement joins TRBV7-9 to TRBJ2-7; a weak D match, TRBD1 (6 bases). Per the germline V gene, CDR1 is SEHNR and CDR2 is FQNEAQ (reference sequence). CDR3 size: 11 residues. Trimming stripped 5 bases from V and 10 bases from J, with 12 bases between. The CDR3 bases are TGTGCCAGCAGCACAGGGATCGCTCAGTACTTC. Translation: CASSTGIAQYF.

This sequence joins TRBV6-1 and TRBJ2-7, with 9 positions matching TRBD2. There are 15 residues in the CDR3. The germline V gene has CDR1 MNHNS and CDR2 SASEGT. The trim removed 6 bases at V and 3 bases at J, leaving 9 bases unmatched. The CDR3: CASSQTLAGIYEQYF. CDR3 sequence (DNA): TGTGCCAGCAGCCAAACCCTAGCGGGAATCTACGAGCAGTACTTC.